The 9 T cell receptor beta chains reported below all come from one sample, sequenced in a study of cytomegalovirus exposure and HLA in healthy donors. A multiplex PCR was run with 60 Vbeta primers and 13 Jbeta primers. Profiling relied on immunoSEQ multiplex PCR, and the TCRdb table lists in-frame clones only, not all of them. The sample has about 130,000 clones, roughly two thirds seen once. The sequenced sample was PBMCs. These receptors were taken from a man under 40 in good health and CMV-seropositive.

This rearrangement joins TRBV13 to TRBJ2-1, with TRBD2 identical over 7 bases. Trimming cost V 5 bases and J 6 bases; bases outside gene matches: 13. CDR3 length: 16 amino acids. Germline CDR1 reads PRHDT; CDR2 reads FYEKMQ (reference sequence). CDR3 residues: CASSPMGRELANEQFF. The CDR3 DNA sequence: TGTGCCAGCAGCCCAATGGGGCGGGAGTTGGCCAATGAGCAGTTCTTC.

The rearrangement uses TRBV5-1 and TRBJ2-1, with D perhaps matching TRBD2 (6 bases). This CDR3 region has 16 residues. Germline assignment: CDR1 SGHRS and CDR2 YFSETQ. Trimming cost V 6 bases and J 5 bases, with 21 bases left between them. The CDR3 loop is CASTRGGDFENNEQFF. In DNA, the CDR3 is TGCGCCAGCACCCGCGGTGGGGACTTTGAGAACAATGAGCAGTTCTTC.

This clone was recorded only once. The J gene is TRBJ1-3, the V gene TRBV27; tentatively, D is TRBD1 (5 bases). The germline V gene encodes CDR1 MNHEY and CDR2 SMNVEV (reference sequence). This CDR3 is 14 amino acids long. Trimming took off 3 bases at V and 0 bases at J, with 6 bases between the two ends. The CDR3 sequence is CASSFGGSGNTIYF. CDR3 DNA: TGTGCCAGCAGTTTCGGGGGCTCTGGAAACACCATATATTTT.

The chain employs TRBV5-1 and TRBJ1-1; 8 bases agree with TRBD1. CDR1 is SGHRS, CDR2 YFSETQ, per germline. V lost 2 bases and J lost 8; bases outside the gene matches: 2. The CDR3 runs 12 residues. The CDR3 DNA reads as TGCGCCAGCAGCTTCGACAGGGGCGAAGCTTTCTTT. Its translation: CASSFDRGEAFF.

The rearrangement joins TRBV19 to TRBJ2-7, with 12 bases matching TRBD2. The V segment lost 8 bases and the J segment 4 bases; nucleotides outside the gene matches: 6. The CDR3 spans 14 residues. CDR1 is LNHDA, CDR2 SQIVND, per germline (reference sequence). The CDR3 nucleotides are TGTGCCAGTGCCAAGACTAGCGGGAGTTACGAGCAGTACTTC. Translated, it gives CASAKTSGSYEQYF. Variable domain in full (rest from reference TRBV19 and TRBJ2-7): DGGITQSPKYLFRKEGQNVTLSCEQNLNHDAMYWYRQDPGQGLRLIYYSQIVNDFQKGDIAEGYSVSREKKESFPLTVTSAQKNPTAFYLCASAKTSGSYEQYFGPGTRLTVT.

As DNA, the CDR3 is TGTGCCAGCAGGCGTTGGACAGCCACTGAAGCTTTCTTT. This codes for CASRRWTATEAFF. The chain carries TRBV27 and TRBJ1-1; the D gene is possibly TRBD1 (6 bases). The ends were cut back, 6 bases at V and 4 bases at J, with 12 bases in the middle. The CDR3 contains 13 residues. CDR1 is MNHEY and CDR2 is SMNVEV in the germline V gene (reference sequence).

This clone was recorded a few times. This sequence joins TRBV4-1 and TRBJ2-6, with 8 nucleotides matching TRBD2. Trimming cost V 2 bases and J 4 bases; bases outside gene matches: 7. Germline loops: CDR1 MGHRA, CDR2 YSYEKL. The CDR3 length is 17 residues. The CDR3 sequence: CASSQTGTRSGANVLTF. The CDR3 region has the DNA TGCGCCAGCAGCCAAACCGGGACTAGATCGGGGGCCAACGTCCTGACTTTC.

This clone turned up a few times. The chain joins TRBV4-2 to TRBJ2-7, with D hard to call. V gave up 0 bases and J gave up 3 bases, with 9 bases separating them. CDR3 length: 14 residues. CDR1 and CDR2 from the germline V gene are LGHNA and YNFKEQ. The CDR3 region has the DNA TGTGCCAGCAGCCAAGATCCCAGGTACTACGAGCAGTACTTC. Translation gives CASSQDPRYYEQYF.

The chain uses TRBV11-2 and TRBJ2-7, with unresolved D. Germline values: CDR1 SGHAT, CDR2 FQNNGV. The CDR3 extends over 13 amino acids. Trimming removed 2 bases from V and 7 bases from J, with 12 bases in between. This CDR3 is CASSLTSRFEQYF. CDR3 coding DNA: TGTGCCAGCAGCTTAACCTCTAGGTTTGAGCAGTACTTC.